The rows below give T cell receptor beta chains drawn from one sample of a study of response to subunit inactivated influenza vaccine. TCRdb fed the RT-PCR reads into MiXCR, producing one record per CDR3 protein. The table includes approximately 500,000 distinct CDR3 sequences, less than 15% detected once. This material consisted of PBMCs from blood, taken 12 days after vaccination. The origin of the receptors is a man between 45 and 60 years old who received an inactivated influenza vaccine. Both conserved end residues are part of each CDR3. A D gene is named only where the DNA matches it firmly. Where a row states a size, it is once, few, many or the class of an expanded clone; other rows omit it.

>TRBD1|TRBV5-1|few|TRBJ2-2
TGCGCCAGCAGCCTCAGACAGGGACGGGGCACCGGGGAGCTGTTTTTT
CASSLRQGRGTGELFF
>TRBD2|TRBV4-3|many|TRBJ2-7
TGCGCCAGCAGCCAAGGGACTAGCGGGATCTACGAGCAGTACTTC
CASSQGTSGIYEQYF
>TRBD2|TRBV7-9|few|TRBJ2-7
TGTGCCAGCAGCGGACTAGCGGGGAAGGTCGAGCAGTACTTC
CASSGLAGKVEQYF
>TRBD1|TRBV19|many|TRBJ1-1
TGTGCCAGTAGTGTGGACAGGGGGAACACTGAAGCTTTCTTT
CASSVDRGNTEAFF
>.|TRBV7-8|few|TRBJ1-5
TGTGCCAGCAGCTCCGCGGCAGGGACGGCCAATCAGCCCCAGCATTTT
CASSSAAGTANQPQHF
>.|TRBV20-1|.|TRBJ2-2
TGCAGTGCCGCCCGGGAGAAAAACACCGGGGAGCTGTTTTTT
CSAAREKNTGELFF
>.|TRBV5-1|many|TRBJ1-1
TGCGCCAGCAGCTTGGAGGGCACAAGAAACACTGAAGCTTTCTTT
CASSLEGTRNTEAFF
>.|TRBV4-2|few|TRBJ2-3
TGTGCCAGCAGCCAAGATCGTGGAGCGGAGTTGACAGATACGCAGTATTTT
CASSQDRGAELTDTQYF
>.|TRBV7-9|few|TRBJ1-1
TGTGCCAGCAGCTTAGCTGGCAGTATGAACACTGAAGCTTTCTTT
CASSLAGSMNTEAFF
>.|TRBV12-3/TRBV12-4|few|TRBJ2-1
TGTGCCAGCAGTTCTCCTCAGACAGTTTACAATGAGCAGTTCTTC
CASSSPQTVYNEQFF
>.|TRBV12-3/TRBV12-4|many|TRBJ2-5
TGTGCCAGCAGTCTACACAGGGATCAAGAGACCCAGTACTTC
CASSLHRDQETQYF
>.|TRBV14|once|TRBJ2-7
TGTGCCAGCAGCCAAGCGGGATGGGGGAGCTACGAGCAGTACTTC
CASSQAGWGSYEQYF
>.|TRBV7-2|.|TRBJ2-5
TGTGCCAGCAGCCCCTATGGCGCGGTAGACCAGTACTTC
CASSPYGAVDQYF
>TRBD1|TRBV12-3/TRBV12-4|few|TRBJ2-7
TGTGCCAGCAGAGACAGCTTTACAGGGGCCGAGCAGTACTTC
CASRDSFTGAEQYF
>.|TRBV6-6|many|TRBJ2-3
TGTGCCAGCAGTTACTACCCTGGAGGTACGCAGTATTTT
CASSYYPGGTQYF
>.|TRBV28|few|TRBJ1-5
TGTGCCAGCAGGTCGGGGTCTCAGCCCCAGCATTTT
CASRSGSQPQHF
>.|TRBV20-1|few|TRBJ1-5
TGCAGTGTTAAGGAGGGGACATATAGCAATCAGCCCCAGCATTTT
CSVKEGTYSNQPQHF
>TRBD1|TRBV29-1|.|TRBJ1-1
TGCAGCGTGACAGGGGGGTGGACTGAAGCTTTCTTT
CSVTGGWTEAFF
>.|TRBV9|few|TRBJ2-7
TGTGCCAGCAGCGAGGGAGGCACCTCCTACGAGCAGTACTTC
CASSEGGTSYEQYF
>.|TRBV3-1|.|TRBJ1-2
TGTGCCAGCAGCCAAGATTACGGAAGCTATGGCTACACCTTC
CASSQDYGSYGYTF
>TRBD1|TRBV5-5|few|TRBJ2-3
TGTGCCAGCAGCTGGGACAGGGCCCCAGATACGCAGTATTTT
CASSWDRAPDTQYF
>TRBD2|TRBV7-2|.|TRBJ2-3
TGTGCCAGCAGCTCCCGGACTAGCGGGAGATTCACAGATACGCAGTATTTT
CASSSRTSGRFTDTQYF
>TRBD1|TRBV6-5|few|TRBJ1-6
TGTGCCAGCAGTTACGGGACAGGGAATCAAGCTTCACCCCTCCACTTT
CASSYGTGNQASPLHF
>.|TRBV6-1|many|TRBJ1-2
TGTGCCAGCAGTGGGACCCCTGCTAACTATGGCTACACCTTC
CASSGTPANYGYTF
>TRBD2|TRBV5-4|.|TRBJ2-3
TGTGCCAGCCACGGGGGGGGGCGAGGAGATACGCAGTATTTT
CASHGGGRGDTQYF
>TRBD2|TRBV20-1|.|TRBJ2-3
TGCAGTGCTAGACTAGCGGGCCCAGATACGCAGTATTTT
CSARLAGPDTQYF
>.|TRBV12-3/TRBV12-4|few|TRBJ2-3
TGTGCCAGCAGTATCCAGGCCAGCACAGATACGCAGTATTTT
CASSIQASTDTQYF
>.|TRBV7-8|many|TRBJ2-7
TGTGCCAGCAGCTTAGCCCCCGAGCGATACGAGCAGTACTTC
CASSLAPERYEQYF
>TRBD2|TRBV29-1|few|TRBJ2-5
TGCAGCGTGCTAGCGGGCGGGGTAGAGACCCAGTACTTC
CSVLAGGVETQYF
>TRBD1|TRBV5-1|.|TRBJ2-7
TGCGCCAGCAGCTTCGACAGGGGGGATTCCAACGAGCAGTACTTC
CASSFDRGDSNEQYF
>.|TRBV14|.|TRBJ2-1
TGTGCCAGCAGCCTGTACAAGGAGCAGTTCTTC
CASSLYKEQFF
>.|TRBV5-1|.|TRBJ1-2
TGCGCCAGCAGCTTGGAAGGAAGGATTGCAGGGGACTATGGCTACACCTTC
CASSLEGRIAGDYGYTF
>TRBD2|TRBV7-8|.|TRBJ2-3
TGTGCCAGCAGCTTATTGGAAGGAACTAGCGGGAGAACAGATACGCAGTATTTT
CASSLLEGTSGRTDTQYF
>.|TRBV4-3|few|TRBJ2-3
TGCGCCAGCAGCCAAGATCTCCGGGGGCCGTATGCCACAGATACGCAGTATTTT
CASSQDLRGPYATDTQYF
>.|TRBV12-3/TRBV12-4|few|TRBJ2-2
TGTGCCAGCCGCGTGGCGAGCACCGGGGAGCTGTTTTTT
CASRVASTGELFF
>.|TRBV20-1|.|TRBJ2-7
TGCAGTGCGAAGGACGGACTGGCGAAATCCGAGCAGTACTTC
CSAKDGLAKSEQYF
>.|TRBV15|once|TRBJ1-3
TGTGCCACCAGCCCTGAAGCAGGGATTGGTGGAAACACCATATATTTT
CATSPEAGIGGNTIYF
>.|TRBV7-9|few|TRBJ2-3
TGTGCTAATGCCGGGGATACGCAGTATTTT
CANAGDTQYF
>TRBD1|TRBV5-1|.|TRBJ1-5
TGCGCCAGCAGCTTGGAGCCGACAGGGGGCGGTCAGCCCCAGCATTTT
CASSLEPTGGGQPQHF
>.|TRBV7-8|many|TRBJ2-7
TGTGCCAGCAGCTTTGCAGTAGAGAACGAGCAGTACTTC
CASSFAVENEQYF
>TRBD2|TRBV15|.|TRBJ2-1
TGTGCCACCAGCGGGACTAGCGGGGGTTCCAATGAGCAGTTCTTC
CATSGTSGGSNEQFF
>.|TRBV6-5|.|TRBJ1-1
TGTGCCAGCAGTTACTCTGTGGGGCGGGCAGCTGAAGCTTTCTTT
CASSYSVGRAAEAFF
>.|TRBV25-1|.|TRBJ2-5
TGTGCCAGCAGTGAATTCCAGGGTAGAGAGACCCAGTACTTC
CASSEFQGRETQYF
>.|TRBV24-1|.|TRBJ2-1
TGTGCCACCAGTGGTTCCCACGGGACATTTTCCTCCTACAATGAGCAGTTCTTC
CATSGSHGTFSSYNEQFF
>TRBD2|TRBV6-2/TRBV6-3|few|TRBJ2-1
TGTGCCAGCAGTTACTCTTGGGGTACTAGCGGCTACAATGAGCAGTTCTTC
CASSYSWGTSGYNEQFF
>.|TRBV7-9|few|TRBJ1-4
TGTGCCAGCAGCGCCCCGGGGGGCACTAATGAAAAACTGTTTTTT
CASSAPGGTNEKLFF
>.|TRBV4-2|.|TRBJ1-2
TGTGCCAGCGGCCCCGGGCCAGTTAGTTATGGCTACACCTTC
CASGPGPVSYGYTF
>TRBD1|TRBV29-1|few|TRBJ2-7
TGCAGCGTTGTACTCACAAGCCTGCTCGGGACAGGTTATTACGAGCAGTACTTC
CSVVLTSLLGTGYYEQYF
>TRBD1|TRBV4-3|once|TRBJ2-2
TGCGCCAGCAGCCAAGATCCCGACAGGGCCACCGGGGAGCTGTTTTTT
CASSQDPDRATGELFF
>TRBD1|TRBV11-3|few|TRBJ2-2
TGTGCCAGCAGCGCTCCGGGACAGGGTACCACCGGGGAGCTGTTTTTT
CASSAPGQGTTGELFF
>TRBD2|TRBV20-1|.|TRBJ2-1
TGCAGTGCTCAAATCGGGACTAGCGGGAGCGGGAATGAGCAGTTCTTC
CSAQIGTSGSGNEQFF
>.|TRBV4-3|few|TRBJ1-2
TGCGCCAGCAGCCAAGATCTTAAGTATGGCTACACCTTC
CASSQDLKYGYTF
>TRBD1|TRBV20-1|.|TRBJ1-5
TGCAGTGCTAGAGGGGACAGGGGGCCGCAGCCCCAGCATTTT
CSARGDRGPQPQHF
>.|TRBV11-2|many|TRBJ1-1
TGTGCCAGCAGCTTGGGGGAGGACACTGAAGCTTTCTTT
CASSLGEDTEAFF